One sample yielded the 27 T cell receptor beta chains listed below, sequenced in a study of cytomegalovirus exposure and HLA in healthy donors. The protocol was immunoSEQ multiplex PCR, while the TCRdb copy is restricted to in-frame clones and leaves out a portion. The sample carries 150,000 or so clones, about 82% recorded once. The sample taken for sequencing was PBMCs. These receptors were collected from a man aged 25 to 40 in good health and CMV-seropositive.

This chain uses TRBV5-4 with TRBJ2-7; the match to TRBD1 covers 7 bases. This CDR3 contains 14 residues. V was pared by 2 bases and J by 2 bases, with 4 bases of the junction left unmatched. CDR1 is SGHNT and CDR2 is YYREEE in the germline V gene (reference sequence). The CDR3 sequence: CASSFGQVPYEQYF. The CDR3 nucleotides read TGTGCCAGCAGCTTCGGACAGGTCCCCTACGAGCAGTACTTC.

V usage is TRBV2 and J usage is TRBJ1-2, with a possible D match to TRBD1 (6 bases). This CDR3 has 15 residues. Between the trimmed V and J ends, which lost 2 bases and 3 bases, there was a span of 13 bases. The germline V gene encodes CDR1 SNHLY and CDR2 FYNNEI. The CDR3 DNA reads TGTGCCAGCAGTGAACGTGAGGGACACTACTATGGCTACACCTTC. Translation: CASSEREGHYYGYTF. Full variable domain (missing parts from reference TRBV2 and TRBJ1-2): EPEVTQTPSHQVTQMGQEVILRCVPISNHLYFYWYRQILGQKVEFLVSFYNNEISEKSEIFDDQFSVERPDGSNFTLKIRSTKLEDSAMYFCASSEREGHYYGYTFGSGTRLTVV.

The CDR3 region has the DNA TGTGCCAGCAGCTTGGGACAGGGGAAAGAGACCCAGTACTTC. Translated: CASSLGQGKETQYF. The V and J genes are TRBV7-9 and TRBJ2-5; 10 bases align to TRBD1. The CDR3 spans 14 residues. With 3 bases clipped from V and 3 bases from J, the junction kept 1 base outside the gene matches. Germline CDR1 and CDR2: SEHNR and FQNEAQ (reference sequence).

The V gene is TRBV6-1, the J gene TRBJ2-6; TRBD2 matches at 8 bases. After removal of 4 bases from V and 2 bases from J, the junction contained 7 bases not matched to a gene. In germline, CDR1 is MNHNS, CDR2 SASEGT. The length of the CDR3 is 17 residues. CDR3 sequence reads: CASSGRGGGPGANVLTF. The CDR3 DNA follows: TGTGCCAGCAGTGGTCGGGGCGGGGGGCCTGGGGCCAACGTCCTGACTTTC.

The CDR3 DNA sequence: TGCGCCAGCGGAGACTACGCCGATACGCAGTATTTT. Protein product: CASGDYADTQYF. The chain couples TRBV10-1 to TRBJ2-3; D is possibly TRBD2 (5 bases). V gave up 8 bases and J gave up 6 bases, with 12 bases separating them. The CDR3 loop spans 12 amino acids. Germline loops: CDR1 WNHNN, CDR2 SYGVQD (reference sequence).

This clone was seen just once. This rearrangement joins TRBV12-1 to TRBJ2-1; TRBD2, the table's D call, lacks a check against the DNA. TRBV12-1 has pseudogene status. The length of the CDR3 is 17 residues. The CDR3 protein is CASSLWTSGGDGNEQFF. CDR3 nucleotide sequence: TGTGCCAGCAGCCTATGGACTAGCGGGGGGGATGGTAATGAGCAGTTCTTC.

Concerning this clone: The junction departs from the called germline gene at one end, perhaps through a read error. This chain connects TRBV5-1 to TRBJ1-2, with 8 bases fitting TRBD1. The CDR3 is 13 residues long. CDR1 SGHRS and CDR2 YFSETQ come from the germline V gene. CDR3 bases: TGCGTCAGCAGCTTTGGACAGGGAGACGGCTACACCTTC. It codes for CVSSFGQGDGYTF.

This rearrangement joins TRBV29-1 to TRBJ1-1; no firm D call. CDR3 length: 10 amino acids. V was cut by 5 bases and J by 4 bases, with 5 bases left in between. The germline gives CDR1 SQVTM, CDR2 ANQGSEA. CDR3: CSVLSTEAFF. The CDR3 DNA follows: TGCAGCGTTCTGAGCACTGAAGCTTTCTTT.

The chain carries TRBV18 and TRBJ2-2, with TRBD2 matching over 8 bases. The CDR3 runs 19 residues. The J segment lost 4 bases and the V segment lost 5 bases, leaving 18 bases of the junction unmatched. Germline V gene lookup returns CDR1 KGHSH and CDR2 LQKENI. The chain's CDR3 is CASSAVQAGARGSTGELFF. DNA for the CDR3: TGTGCCAGCTCAGCCGTCCAAGCGGGGGCCCGTGGGAGCACCGGGGAGCTGTTTTTT.

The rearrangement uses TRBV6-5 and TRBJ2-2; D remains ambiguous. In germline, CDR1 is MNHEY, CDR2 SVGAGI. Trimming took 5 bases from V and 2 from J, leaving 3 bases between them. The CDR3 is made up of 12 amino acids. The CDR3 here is CASSVNTGELFF. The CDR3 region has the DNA TGTGCCAGCAGTGTAAACACCGGGGAGCTGTTTTTT.

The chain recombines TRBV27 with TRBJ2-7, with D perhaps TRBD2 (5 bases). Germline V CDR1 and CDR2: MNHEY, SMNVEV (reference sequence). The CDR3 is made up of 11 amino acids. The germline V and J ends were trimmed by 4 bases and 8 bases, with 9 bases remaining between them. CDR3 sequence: CASSWSGKQYF. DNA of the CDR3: TGTGCCAGCAGTTGGAGCGGCAAGCAGTACTTC.

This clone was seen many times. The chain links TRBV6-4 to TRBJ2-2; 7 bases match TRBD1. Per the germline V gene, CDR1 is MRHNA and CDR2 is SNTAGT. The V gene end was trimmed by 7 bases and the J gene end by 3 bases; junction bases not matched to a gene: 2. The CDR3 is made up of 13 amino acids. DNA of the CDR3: TGTGCCAGCAAAGGGGGCGACACCGGGGAGCTGTTTTTT. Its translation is CASKGGDTGELFF.

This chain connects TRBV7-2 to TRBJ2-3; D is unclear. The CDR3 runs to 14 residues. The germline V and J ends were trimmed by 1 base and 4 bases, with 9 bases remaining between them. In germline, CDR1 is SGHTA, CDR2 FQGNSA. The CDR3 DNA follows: TGTGCCAGCAGCTTAGGTCCCTCGGCAGATACGCAGTATTTT. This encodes CASSLGPSADTQYF.

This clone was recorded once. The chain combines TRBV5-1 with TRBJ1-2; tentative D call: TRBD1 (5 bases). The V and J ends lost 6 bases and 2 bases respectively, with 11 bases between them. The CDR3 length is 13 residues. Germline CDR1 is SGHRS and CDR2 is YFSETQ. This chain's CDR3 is CASTPTENYGYTF. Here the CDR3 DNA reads TGCGCCAGCACCCCGACAGAGAACTATGGCTACACCTTC.

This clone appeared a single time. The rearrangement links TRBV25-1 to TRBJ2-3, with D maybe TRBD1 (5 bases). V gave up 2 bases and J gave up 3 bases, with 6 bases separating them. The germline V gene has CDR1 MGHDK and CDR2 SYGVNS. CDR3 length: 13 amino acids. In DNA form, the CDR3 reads TGTGCCAGCAGTGAACCAGGGACAGATACGCAGTATTTT. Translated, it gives CASSEPGTDTQYF.

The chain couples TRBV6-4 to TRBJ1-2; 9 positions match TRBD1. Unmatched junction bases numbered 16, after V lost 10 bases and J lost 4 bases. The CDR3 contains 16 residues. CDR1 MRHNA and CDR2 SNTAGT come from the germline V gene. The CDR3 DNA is TGTGCCACCAGCCCAGGCGGGACAGGGCTTGGCTATGGCTACACCTTC. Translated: CATSPGGTGLGYGYTF.

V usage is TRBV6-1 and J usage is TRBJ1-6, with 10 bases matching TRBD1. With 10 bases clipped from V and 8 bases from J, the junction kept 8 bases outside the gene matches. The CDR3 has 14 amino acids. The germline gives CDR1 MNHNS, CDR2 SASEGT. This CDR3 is CATGPGTGDSPLHF. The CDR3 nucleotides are TGTGCCACCGGCCCTGGGACAGGGGATTCACCCCTCCACTTT.

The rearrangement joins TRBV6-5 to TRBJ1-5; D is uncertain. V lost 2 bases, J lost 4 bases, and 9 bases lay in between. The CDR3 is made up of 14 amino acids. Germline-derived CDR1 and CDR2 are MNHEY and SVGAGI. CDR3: CASSYREINQPQHF. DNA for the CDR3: TGTGCCAGCAGTTACCGGGAGATTAATCAGCCCCAGCATTTT.

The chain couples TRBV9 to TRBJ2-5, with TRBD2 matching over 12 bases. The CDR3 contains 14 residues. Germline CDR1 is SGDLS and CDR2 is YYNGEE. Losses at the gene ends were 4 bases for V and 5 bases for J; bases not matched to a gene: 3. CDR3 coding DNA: TGTGCCAGCAGCTATGGGACTAGCGGGGAGACCCAGTACTTC. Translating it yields CASSYGTSGETQYF.

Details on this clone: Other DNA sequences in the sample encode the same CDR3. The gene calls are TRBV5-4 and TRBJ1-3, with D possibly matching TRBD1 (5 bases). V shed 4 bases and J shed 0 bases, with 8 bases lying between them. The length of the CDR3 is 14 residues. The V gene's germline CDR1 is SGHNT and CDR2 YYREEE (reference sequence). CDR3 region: CASSPTGSGNTIYF. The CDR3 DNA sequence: TGTGCCAGCAGCCCAACAGGCTCTGGAAACACCATATATTTT.

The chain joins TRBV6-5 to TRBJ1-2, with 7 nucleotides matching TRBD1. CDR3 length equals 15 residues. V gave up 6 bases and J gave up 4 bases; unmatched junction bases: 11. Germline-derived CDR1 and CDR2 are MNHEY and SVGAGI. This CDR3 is CASSLGAGGIYGYTF. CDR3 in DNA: TGTGCCAGCAGCCTCGGAGCAGGGGGAATCTATGGCTACACCTTC.

The chain's CDR3 is CASSQEADGTDTQYF. CDR3 in DNA: TGCGCCAGCAGCCAAGAAGCTGATGGCACAGATACGCAGTATTTT. The rearrangement joins TRBV4-3 to TRBJ2-3; D remains unclear. Trimming took 0 bases from V and 1 from J, leaving 8 bases between them. The CDR3 covers 15 residues. Per the germline V gene, CDR1 is LGHNA and CDR2 is YSLEER.

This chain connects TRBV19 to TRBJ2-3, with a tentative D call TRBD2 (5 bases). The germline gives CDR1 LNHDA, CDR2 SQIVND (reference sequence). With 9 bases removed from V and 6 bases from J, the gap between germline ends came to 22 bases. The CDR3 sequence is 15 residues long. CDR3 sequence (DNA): TGTGCCAGCTCCAATCCGGCGCCCGAGGGTGATACGCAGTATTTT. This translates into CASSNPAPEGDTQYF.

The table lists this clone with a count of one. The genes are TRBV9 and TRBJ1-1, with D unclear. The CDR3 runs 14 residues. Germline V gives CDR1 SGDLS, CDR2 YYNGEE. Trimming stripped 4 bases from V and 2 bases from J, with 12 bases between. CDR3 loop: CASSQEAANTEAFF. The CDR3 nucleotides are TGTGCCAGCAGCCAGGAGGCAGCCAACACTGAAGCTTTCTTT.

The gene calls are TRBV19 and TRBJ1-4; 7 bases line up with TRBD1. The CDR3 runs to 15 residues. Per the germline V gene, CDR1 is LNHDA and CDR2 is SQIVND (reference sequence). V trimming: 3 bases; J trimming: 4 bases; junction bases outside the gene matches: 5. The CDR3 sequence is CASSIYRDSNEKLFF. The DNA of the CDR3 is TGTGCCAGTAGTATCTACCGGGACAGTAATGAAAAACTGTTTTTT.

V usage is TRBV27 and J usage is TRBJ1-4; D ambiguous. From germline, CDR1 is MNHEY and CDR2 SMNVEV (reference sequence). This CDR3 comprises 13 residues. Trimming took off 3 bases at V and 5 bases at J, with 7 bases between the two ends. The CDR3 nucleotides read TGTGCCAGCAGTTTTGGGCGAAATGAAAAACTGTTTTTT. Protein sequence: CASSFGRNEKLFF.

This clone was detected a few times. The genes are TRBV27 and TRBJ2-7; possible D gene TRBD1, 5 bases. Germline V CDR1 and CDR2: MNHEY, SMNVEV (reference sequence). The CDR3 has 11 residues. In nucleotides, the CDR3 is TGTTCCTCGTCCCAGGGATACGAGCAGTACTTC. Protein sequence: CSSSQGYEQYF.